This TCR beta chain is drawn from a study of shared clonotypes between healthy human individuals. This clone was counted once. Generated by immunoSEQ multiplex PCR, the TCRdb table keeps only in-frame clones and is missing some. The sample lists roughly 2,000,000 clones; about 95% were seen once. Naivety among CD8 cells was defined by CD45RO negativity and positive CCR7 selection, thereby excluding terminally differentiated effector memory CD45RA+ cells. The CDR3 length is 15 residues. Germline lookup yields CDR1 MDHEN and CDR2 SYDVKM. Trimming stripped 4 bases from V and 0 bases from J, with 10 bases between.

The TCR comes from a man in his late teens or twenties in good health. V and J are TRBV28 and TRBJ1-5, with D tentatively TRBD1 (6 bases). The sequenced sample consisted of naive CD8+ T cells sorted from blood. CDR3 sequence: CASSWGQVSNQPQHF. The CDR3 DNA is TGTGCCAGCAGTTGGGGGCAGGTTAGCAATCAGCCCCAGCATTTT.